This T cell receptor beta chain is drawn from a study of blood T cells in healthy people across ages. This clonotype was observed at least ten times. Using a J-beta primer mix together with a sample-barcoded 5' primer, a second PCR was run for about 7 to 12 cycles. TCRdb reanalysed the 5' RACE reads using MiXCR and keeps one entry per CDR3 protein. This sample has more than 500,000 distinct CDR3 sequences, with roughly a quarter found just once. A further study also used this sample, focusing on T cells of mothers and their children.

Sequencing input: blood. This receptor was identified in a boy aged 2 to 9 in good health.

For the CDR3, the DNA is TGTGCCAGCAGCTCGCAGGGGGCGCAAGAGACCCAGTACTTC. It specifies CASSSQGAQETQYF. V gene TRBV7-3 combines with J gene TRBJ2-5; TRBD1 agrees at 8 bases. The CDR3 consists of 14 residues. J lost 2 bases, V lost 4 bases, and 3 bases had no gene match. Per germline, CDR1 SGHTA and CDR2 FQGTGA.